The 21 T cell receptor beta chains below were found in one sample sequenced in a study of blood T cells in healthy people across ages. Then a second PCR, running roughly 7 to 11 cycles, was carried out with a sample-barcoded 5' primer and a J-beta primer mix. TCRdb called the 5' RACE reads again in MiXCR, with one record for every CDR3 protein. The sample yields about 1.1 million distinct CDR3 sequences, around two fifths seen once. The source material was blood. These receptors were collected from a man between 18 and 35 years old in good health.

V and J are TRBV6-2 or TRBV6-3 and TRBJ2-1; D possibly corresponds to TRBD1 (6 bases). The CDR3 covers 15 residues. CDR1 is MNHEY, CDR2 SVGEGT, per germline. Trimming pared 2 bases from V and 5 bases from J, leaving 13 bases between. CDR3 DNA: TGTGCCAGCAGTTACCCGAGAGGGGGAAACAATGAGCAGTTCTTC. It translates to CASSYPRGGNNEQFF.

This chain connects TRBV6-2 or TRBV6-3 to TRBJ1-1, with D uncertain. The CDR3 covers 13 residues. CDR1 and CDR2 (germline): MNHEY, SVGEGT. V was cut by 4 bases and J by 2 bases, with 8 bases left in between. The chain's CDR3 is CASSSNINTEAFF. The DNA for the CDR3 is TGTGCCAGCAGTTCCAACATTAACACTGAAGCTTTCTTT.

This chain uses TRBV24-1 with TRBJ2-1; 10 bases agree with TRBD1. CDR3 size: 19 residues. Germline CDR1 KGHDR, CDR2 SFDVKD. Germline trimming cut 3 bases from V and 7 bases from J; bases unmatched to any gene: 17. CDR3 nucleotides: TGTGCCACCAGTGATGGGGTTAACGGTCTGGGACAGGGGCGGAATGAGCAGTTCTTC. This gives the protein CATSDGVNGLGQGRNEQFF.

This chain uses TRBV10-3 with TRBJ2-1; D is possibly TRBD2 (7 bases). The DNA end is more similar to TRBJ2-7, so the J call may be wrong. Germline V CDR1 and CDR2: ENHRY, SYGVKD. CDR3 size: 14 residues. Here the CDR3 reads CAISPQGGGYEQYF. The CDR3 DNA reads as TGTGCCATCAGCCCTCAAGGGGGGGGCTATGAGCAGTACTTC.

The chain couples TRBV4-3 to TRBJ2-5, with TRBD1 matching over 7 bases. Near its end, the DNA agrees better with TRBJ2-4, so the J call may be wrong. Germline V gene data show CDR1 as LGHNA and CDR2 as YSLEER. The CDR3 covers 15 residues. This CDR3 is CASSPYRDRENIQYF. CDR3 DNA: TGCGCCAGCAGCCCCTACCGGGACAGAGAAAACATTCAGTACTTC.

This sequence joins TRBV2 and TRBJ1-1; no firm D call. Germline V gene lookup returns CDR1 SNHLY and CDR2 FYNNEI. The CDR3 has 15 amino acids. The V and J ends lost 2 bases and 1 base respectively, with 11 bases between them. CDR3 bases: TGTGCCAGCAGTGAAATCGGACGGAGGAACACTGAAGCTTTCTTT. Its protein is CASSEIGRRNTEAFF. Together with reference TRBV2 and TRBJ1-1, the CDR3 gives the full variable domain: EPEVTQTPSHQVTQMGQEVILRCVPISNHLYFYWYRQILGQKVEFLVSFYNNEISEKSEIFDDQFSVERPDGSNFTLKIRSTKLEDSAMYFCASSEIGRRNTEAFFGQGTRLTVV.

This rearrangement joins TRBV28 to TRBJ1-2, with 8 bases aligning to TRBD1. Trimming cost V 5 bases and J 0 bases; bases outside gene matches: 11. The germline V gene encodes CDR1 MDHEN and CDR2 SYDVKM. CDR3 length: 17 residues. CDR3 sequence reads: CASSPTGDNSANYGYTF. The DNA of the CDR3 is TGTGCCAGCAGTCCGACAGGGGACAATTCAGCTAACTATGGCTACACCTTC.

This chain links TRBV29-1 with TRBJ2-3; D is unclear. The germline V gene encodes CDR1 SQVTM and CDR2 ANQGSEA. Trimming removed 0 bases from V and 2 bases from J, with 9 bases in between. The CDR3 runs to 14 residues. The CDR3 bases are TGCAGCGTTGAAGATGGGTGGTTCACAGATACGCAGTATTTT. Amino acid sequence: CSVEDGWFTDTQYF.

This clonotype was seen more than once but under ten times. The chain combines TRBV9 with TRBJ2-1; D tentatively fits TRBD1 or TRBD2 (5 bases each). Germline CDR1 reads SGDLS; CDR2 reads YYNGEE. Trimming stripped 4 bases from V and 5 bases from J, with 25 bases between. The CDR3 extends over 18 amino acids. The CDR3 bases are TGTGCCAGCAGCCTGCCTTTGATCGGGCAACTGGGGGACAATGAGCAGTTCTTC. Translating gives CASSLPLIGQLGDNEQFF.

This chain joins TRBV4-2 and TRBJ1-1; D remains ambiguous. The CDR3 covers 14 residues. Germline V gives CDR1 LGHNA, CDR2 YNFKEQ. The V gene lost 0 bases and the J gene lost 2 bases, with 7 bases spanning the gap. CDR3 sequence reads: CASSQESQNTEAFF. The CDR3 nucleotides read TGTGCCAGCAGCCAAGAATCGCAAAACACTGAAGCTTTCTTT.

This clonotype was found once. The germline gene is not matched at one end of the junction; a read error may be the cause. CDR3 DNA sequence: TGCGCCGGCAGCTGGACAGGACCTTCCTACGAGCAGTACTTC. Amino acid sequence: CAGSWTGPSYEQYF. This chain links TRBV5-1 with TRBJ2-4, with 7 bases identical to TRBD1. The last part of the DNA fits TRBJ2-7 better; the J call may be wrong. This CDR3 comprises 14 residues. CDR1 and CDR2 (germline): SGHRS, YFSETQ.

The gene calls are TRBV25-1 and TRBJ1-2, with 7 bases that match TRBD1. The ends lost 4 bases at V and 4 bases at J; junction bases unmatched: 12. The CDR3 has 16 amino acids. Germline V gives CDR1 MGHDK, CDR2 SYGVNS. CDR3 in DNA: TGTGCCAGCAGTGCTTTCTCTTCAGGGGGTCCCTATGGCTACACCTTC. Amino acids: CASSAFSSGGPYGYTF.

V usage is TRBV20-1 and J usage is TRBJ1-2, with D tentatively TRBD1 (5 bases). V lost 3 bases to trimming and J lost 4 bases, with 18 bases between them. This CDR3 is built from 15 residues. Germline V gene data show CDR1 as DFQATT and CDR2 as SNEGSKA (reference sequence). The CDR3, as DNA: TGCAGTGCTAGTAGGTCGGGCCAGGGATCCTATGGCTACACCTTC. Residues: CSASRSGQGSYGYTF.

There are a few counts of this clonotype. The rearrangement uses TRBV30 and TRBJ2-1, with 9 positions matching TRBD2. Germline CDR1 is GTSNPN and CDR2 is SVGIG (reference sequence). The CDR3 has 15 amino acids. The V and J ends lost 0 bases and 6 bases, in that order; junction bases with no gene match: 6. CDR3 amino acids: CAWSVLAGGLNEQFF. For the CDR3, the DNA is TGTGCCTGGAGTGTACTGGCGGGGGGGCTCAATGAGCAGTTCTTC.

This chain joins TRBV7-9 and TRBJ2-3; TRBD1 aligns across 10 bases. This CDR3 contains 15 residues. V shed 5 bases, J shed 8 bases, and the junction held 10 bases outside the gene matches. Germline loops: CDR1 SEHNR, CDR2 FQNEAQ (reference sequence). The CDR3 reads CASSTGTGASGTQYF. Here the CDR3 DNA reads TGTGCCAGCAGCACCGGGACAGGGGCATCGGGTACGCAGTATTTT. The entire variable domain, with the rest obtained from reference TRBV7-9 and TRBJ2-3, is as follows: DTGVSQNPRHKITKRGQNVTFRCDPISEHNRLYWYRQTLGQGPEFLTYFQNEAQLEKSRLLSDRFSAERPKGSFSTLEIQRTEQGDSAMYLCASSTGTGASGTQYFGPGTRLTVL.

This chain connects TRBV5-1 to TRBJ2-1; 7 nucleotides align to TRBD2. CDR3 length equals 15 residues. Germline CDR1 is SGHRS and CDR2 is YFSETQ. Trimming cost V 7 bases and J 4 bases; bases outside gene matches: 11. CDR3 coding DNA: TGCGCCAGCCGGAGAAGCGGGGCCGGTTACAATGAGCAGTTCTTC. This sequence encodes CASRRSGAGYNEQFF.

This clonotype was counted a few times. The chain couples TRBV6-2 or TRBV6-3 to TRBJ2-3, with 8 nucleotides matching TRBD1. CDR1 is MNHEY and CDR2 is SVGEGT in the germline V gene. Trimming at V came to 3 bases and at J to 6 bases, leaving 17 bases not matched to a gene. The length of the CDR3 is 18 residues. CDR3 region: CASSYAGQGAQFTDTQYF. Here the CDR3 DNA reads TGTGCCAGCAGTTATGCGGGGCAGGGGGCGCAGTTTACGGATACGCAGTATTTT.

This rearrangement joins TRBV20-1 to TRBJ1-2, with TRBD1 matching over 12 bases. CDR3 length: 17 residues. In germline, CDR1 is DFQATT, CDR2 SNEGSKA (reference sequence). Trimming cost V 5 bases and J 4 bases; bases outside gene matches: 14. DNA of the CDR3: TGCAGTGCTTCCACCCGGGACAGGGGGCCAATATCCTATGGCTACACCTTC. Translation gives CSASTRDRGPISYGYTF.

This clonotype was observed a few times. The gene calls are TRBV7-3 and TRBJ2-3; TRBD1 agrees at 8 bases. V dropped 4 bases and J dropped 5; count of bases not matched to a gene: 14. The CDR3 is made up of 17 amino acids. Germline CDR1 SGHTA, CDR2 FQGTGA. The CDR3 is CASSYSRGHYSGDTQYF. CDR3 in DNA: TGTGCCAGCAGCTATTCCAGGGGGCATTATTCAGGAGATACGCAGTATTTT.

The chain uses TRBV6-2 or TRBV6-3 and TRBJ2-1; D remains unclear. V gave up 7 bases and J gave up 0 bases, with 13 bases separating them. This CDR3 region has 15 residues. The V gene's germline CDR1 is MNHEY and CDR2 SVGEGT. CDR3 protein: CASMPAVPSYNEQFF. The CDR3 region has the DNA TGTGCCAGCATGCCCGCGGTACCCTCCTACAATGAGCAGTTCTTC.

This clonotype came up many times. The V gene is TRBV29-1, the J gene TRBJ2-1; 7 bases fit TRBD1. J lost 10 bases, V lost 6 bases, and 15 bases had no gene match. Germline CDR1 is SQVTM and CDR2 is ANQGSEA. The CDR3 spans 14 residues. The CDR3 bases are TGCAGCGTCAGACAGGGACCATTCCCCGCGGAGCAGTTCTTC. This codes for CSVRQGPFPAEQFF.